Sequencing of this TCR beta chain was carried out in a study of T cell repertoires in cytomegalovirus infection. General study findings and limits: In two of eight donors, the top clonotype was HLA-C-restricted CMV-specific. Based on cumulative public TCR beta family frequency, carriers of CMV plus the relevant HLA were identified.

In its sample, this clonotype was seen many times. Its antigen is unidentified. TCRdb re-called the reads through MiXCR, storing one row per CDR3 protein. The sample records 80,000 to 95,000 distinct CDR3 sequences, around 28% being singletons. Trimming removed 1 base from V and 7 bases from J, with 15 bases in between. This CDR3 region has 15 residues. Germline assignment: CDR1 SGHTA and CDR2 FQGNSA. The chain employs TRBV7-2 and TRBJ2-3; D might be TRBD2 (5 bases). This sequence was found in a human donor in good health (CMV status not recorded). Some clones in this sample may be carry-over from other donors' samples. This specimen was CD8+ T cells from cultured PBMCs, taken from culture after CMV antigen stimulation. CDR3 amino acids: CASSLDPGGWYTQYF. In DNA, the CDR3 is TGTGCCAGCAGCTTAGACCCCGGCGGGTGGTATACGCAGTATTTT.